The rows below give T cell receptor beta chains drawn from one sample of a study of CD8+ T cells in alopecia areata. Repertoires were generated with immunoSEQ multiplex PCR, while TCRdb's copy carries only in-frame clones and drops some. The table has around 140,000 clones, around 58% seen once. The sample here was CD4+ T cells sorted from blood, taken at week 0. These receptors all stem from a human donor with alopecia areata. The conserved cysteine and the conserved F or W are not part of the CDR3 here. Fields, in order: J gene, clone size, V gene, CDR3 protein. Clone size is not always given. Where it is, it says once, few, many or a class for expanded clones.

TRBJ2-7 . TRBV5-1 ASSSRGLPEEQY
TRBJ1-2 few TRBV29-1 SVGRDYGYT
TRBJ2-5 . TRBV2 ASRRTGETQY
TRBJ2-3 . TRBV4-2 ASSAGDRDTQY
TRBJ2-1 . TRBV18 ASSLPGLADNEQF
TRBJ1-3 few TRBV6-1 ASSKREHTIY
TRBJ2-3 . TRBV7-9 ASSQGGGGTDTQY
TRBJ2-5 . TRBV21-1 ASSSSLRSAGHETQY
TRBJ2-5 . TRBV2 ASSGGLASRGTQY
TRBJ1-6 . TRBV30 AWRGALH
TRBJ2-1 many TRBV27 ASSTYRRNEQF
TRBJ1-2 . TRBV27 ASSLTGANYGYT
TRBJ2-5 . TRBV19 ASRPSGTGVQETQY
TRBJ1-2 . TRBV30 AWRGLLGRNYGYT
TRBJ1-2 . TRBV15 ATSREQVVEVYGYT
TRBJ2-7 . TRBV30 AWRTGTIYEQY
TRBJ2-3 few TRBV29-1 SGRPGQTTDTQY
TRBJ1-1 . TRBV6-5 ASSYSISTEAF
TRBJ2-5 . TRBV4-3 ASSQRGTSGGETQY
TRBJ1-5 . TRBV19 ASSFSGTVSNQPQH
TRBJ2-6 few TRBV4-1 ASSQTPSSPAGANVLT
TRBJ2-2 many TRBV29-1 SAGTSVAGELF
TRBJ1-1 . TRBV29-1 SVDKNTEAF
TRBJ1-2 few TRBV6-1 ASMRQGYGYT
TRBJ2-1 . TRBV9 ASSVSAYNEQF
TRBJ2-2 few TRBV23-1 ASSHPSRQGAHTGELF
TRBJ2-3 . TRBV5-5 ASSLGGQSTDTQY
TRBJ2-7 . TRBV29-1 SGVTSSYEQY
TRBJ1-1 . TRBV7-9 ASSLAISNTEAF
TRBJ1-3 many TRBV14 ASSRGSSGNTIY
TRBJ2-5 . TRBV10-3 ATQRTPGGETQY
TRBJ2-1 few TRBV4-3 ASSQEVLYEQF
TRBJ1-3 . TRBV29-1 SVSRDSGAIY
TRBJ2-7 few TRBV30 AWDRGPYEQY
TRBJ2-7 few TRBV4-3 ASSLAGTGLGEQY
TRBJ2-7 . TRBV7-2 ASSLGGLEQY
TRBJ2-5 . TRBV14 ASSQWVGETQY
TRBJ2-3 . TRBV6-5 ASSYSASGGTDTQY
TRBJ1-6 few TRBV30 AWGPGTPTPLH
TRBJ1-3 . TRBV9 ASSAPRDGNTIY
TRBJ2-6 . TRBV6-5 ATRPGANVLT
TRBJ1-2 few TRBV7-2 ASSLWQENYGYT
TRBJ2-3 few TRBV29-1 SVEGLAGFTDTQY
TRBJ2-1 . TRBV19 ASSISSYNEQF
TRBJ2-5 few TRBV7-2 ASSATRGSETQY
TRBJ1-1 once TRBV29-1 SVHQGNSEAF
TRBJ2-5 . TRBV9 ASSPSTGETQY
TRBJ2-5 . TRBV6-4 ASSDSRRRGPETQY
TRBJ2-2 . TRBV10-3 AISESASQANTGELF
TRBJ2-6 . TRBV9 ASSVLGANVLT
TRBJ2-1 . TRBV30 AWSEGRWASYNEQF
TRBJ2-1 few TRBV19 ASSKGLAHYNEQF
TRBJ1-6 . TRBV19 ASKDAGGNSPLH
TRBJ2-1 . TRBV9 ASSVELAGFNEQF
TRBJ1-5 . TRBV19 ASSIGTSNQPQH
TRBJ2-1 . TRBV19 ASSTLARNEQF
TRBJ1-4 . TRBV2 ASSEAKGKLF
TRBJ1-2 few TRBV7-2 ASSLAQGTGDGYT